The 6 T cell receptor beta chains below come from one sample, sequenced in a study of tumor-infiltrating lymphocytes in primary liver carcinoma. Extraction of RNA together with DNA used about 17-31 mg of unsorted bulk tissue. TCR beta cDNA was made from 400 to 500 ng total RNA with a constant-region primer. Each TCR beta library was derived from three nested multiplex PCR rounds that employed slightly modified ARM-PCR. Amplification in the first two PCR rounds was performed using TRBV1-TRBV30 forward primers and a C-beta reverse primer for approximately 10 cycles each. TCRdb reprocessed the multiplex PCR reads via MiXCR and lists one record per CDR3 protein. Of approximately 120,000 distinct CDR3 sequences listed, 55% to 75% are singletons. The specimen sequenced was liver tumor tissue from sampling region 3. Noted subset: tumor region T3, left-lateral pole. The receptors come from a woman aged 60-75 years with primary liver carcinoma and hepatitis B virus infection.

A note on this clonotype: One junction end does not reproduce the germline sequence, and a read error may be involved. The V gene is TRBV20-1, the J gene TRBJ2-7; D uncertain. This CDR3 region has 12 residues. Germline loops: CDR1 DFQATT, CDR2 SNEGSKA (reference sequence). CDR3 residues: CSAGDPESEQYF. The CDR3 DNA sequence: TGCAGTGCTGGAGATCCAGAATCCGAGCAGTACTTC.

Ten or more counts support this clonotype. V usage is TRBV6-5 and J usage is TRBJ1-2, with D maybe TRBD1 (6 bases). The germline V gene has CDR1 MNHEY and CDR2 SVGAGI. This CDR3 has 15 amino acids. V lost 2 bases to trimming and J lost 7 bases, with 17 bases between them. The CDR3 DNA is TGTGCCAGCAGTTACACTAACGCAGGGGCTCGTGGCTACACCTTC. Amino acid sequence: CASSYTNAGARGYTF.

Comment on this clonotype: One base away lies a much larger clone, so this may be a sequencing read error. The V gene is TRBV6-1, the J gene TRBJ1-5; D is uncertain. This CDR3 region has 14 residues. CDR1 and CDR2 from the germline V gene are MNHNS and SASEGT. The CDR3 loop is CANSEWLGYQPQHF. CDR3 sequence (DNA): TGTGCCAACAGTGAATGGTTGGGGTACCAGCCCCAGCATTTT.

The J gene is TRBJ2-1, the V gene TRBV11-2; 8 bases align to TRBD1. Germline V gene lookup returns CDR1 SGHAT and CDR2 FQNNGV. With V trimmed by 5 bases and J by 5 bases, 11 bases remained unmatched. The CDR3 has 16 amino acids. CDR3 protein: CASSVPTGVSDNEQFF. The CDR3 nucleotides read TGTGCCAGCAGCGTCCCGACAGGGGTTTCTGACAATGAGCAGTTCTTC.

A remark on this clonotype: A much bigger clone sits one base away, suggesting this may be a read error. CDR3 loop: CVSSSVRGVNNEQFF. CDR3 coding DNA: TGTGTCAGCAGCTCGGTCAGGGGGGTAAACAATGAGCAGTTCTTC. This chain connects TRBV5-6 to TRBJ2-1, with D possibly matching TRBD1 (7 bases). The CDR3 sequence is 15 residues long. Germline CDR1 reads SGHDT; CDR2 reads YYEEEE.

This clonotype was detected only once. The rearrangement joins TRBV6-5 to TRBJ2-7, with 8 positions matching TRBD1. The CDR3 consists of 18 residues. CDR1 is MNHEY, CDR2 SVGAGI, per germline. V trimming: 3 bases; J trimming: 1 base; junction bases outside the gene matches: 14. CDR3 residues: CASSYPRRTGSSSYEQYF. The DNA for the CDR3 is TGTGCCAGCAGTTATCCGAGACGGACAGGGAGCTCTTCCTACGAGCAGTACTTC.